This T cell receptor (beta chain) originates from a study of T cells in Graves' hyperthyroidism and ophthalmopathy. The CDR3 regions of TCR beta were amplified from RNA transcripts. HTBI primers were the set used in a first-round RT-PCR of the TCR CDR3. TCRdb passed the multiplex PCR reads through MiXCR, listing each CDR3 protein once. Found here are about 290,000 distinct CDR3 sequences, about 14% of them singletons; the top ten hold almost 8%. This clonotype has at least ten counts. The receptor comes from a woman aged 30 to 39 with Graves' hyperthyroidism that later progressed to Graves' ophthalmopathy. The sequenced sample was blood.

The CDR3 region has the DNA TGCGCCAGCAGCTTGGGGGCTGGACAGAGCACAGATACGCAGTATTTT. Translation: CASSLGAGQSTDTQYF. V gene TRBV5-1 combines with J gene TRBJ2-3, with D perhaps TRBD1 (6 bases). V lost 0 bases to trimming and J lost 0 bases, with 11 bases between them. CDR3 length: 16 amino acids. Germline lookup yields CDR1 SGHRS and CDR2 YFSETQ.